This TCR beta chain was sequenced for a study of control samples from healthy donors and cancer patients. Measured with immunoSEQ multiplex PCR; TCRdb has only the in-frame clones, and not every one. Of roughly 88,000 clones listed, 80% to 95% are singletons. The sequenced sample consisted of blood. The sequence derives from a man aged 18 to 29 in good health.

The CDR3 sequence: CASTMGNQPQHF. Written as DNA, the CDR3 is TGTGCCAGCACGATGGGGAATCAGCCCCAGCATTTT. The V gene is TRBV6-5, the J gene TRBJ1-5; D is unresolved. Germline-derived CDR1 and CDR2 are MNHEY and SVGAGI. The CDR3 runs to 12 residues. V was pared by 7 bases and J by 4 bases, with 8 bases between.